These T cell receptor beta chains were read from a single sample in a study of beta chain features in type 1 diabetes. Clones were read by immunoSEQ multiplex PCR, and TCRdb kept only the in-frame ones, dropping some. The repertoire has roughly 220,000 clones, roughly 16% of them found once; the top ten carry approximately 0.086%. The sample taken for sequencing was naive CD4+ T cells from blood. These TCRs come from a man aged 25-45 years with type 1 diabetes. The CDR3 runs from the conserved cysteine through the conserved F or W. A D gene is named only where the DNA matches it firmly. Clone size is given for some rows only: seen once, a few or many times, or a class if the clone is expanded.

TRBV29-1	few	TRBJ1-2	NA	CSVEDFRAGTGSLRYTF	TGCAGCGTTGAAGACTTTAGGGCGGGTACTGGGTCTTTGCGCTACACCTTC
TRBV30	NA	TRBJ2-7	NA	CAWSGSYEQYF	TGTGCCTGGAGTGGATCCTACGAGCAGTACTTC
TRBV28	few	TRBJ2-7	TRBD1	CASSPTGQGSSHEQYF	TGTGCCAGCAGTCCCACGGGACAGGGAAGCTCTCACGAGCAGTACTTC
TRBV14	few	TRBJ2-1	TRBD2	CASSQGALAGGEKFF	TGTGCCAGCAGCCAAGGGGCACTAGCGGGAGGAGAGAAGTTCTTC
TRBV29-1	NA	TRBJ2-1	TRBD1	CSVRQGATYNEQFF	TGCAGCGTCAGACAGGGGGCTACCTACAATGAGCAGTTCTTC
TRBV7-9	few	TRBJ2-1	TRBD1	CASSLEVGTGQFF	TGTGCCAGCAGCTTAGAGGTTGGGACAGGGCAGTTCTTC
TRBV30	NA	TRBJ2-5	NA	CAWSRRDSQETQYF	TGTGCCTGGAGTCGACGGGACTCACAAGAGACCCAGTACTTC
TRBV16	NA	TRBJ1-4	NA	CASSGRWSEKLFF	TGTGCCAGCAGTGGGAGGTGGAGTGAAAAACTGTTTTTT
TRBV29-1	NA	TRBJ1-1	TRBD1	CSVAVGGQHNTEAFF	TGCAGCGTTGCTGTAGGGGGACAGCATAACACTGAAGCTTTCTTT
TRBV19	NA	TRBJ2-7	TRBD2	CASSEREAIRHEQYF	TGTGCCAGTAGCGAGCGGGAGGCAATTCGGCACGAGCAGTACTTC
TRBV10-3	few	TRBJ2-5	TRBD2	CAITAQLAGVQETQYF	TGTGCCATCACCGCCCAACTAGCGGGTGTTCAAGAGACCCAGTACTTC
TRBV5-1	few	TRBJ2-7	NA	CASSSRAGSYEQYF	TGCGCCAGCAGCTCCCGAGCGGGCTCCTACGAGCAGTACTTC
TRBV29-1	NA	TRBJ2-3	NA	CSVEGGVDTQYF	TGCAGCGTTGAAGGGGGTGTAGATACGCAGTATTTT
TRBV7-3	NA	TRBJ2-3	TRBD2	CASSRGGRSDTQYF	TGTGCCAGCAGCCGGGGCGGGAGATCAGATACGCAGTATTTT
TRBV2	once	TRBJ2-2	NA	CASRETILANTGELFF	TGTGCCAGCAGGGAAACTATACTAGCGAACACCGGGGAGCTGTTTTTT
TRBV19	few	TRBJ1-1	TRBD1	CASNPYRQGRNTEAFF	TGTGCCAGTAACCCCTATCGACAGGGAAGGAACACTGAAGCTTTCTTT
TRBV28	few	TRBJ2-7	TRBD1	CASRGVGGPPLEQYF	TGTGCCAGCAGGGGGGTAGGGGGCCCACCCCTTGAGCAGTACTTC
TRBV9	few	TRBJ2-5	NA	CASSVQETQYF	TGTGCCAGCAGCGTACAAGAGACCCAGTACTTC
TRBV30	NA	TRBJ2-7	NA	CAWTPGGTYEQYF	TGTGCCTGGACCCCTGGAGGGACCTACGAGCAGTACTTC
TRBV5-4	NA	TRBJ1-2	TRBD1	CASSLGQGDNGYTF	TGTGCCAGCAGCTTGGGACAGGGGGACAATGGCTACACCTTC
TRBV2	few	TRBJ1-1	NA	CASRNTEAFF	TGTGCCAGCAGGAACACTGAAGCTTTCTTT
TRBV7-2	NA	TRBJ2-3	NA	CASSLVTGSTDTQYF	TGTGCCAGCAGCTTGGTTACGGGCAGCACAGATACGCAGTATTTT
TRBV7-9	few	TRBJ2-7	TRBD1	CASSFRQGALHEQYF	TGTGCCAGCAGCTTCCGACAGGGGGCTCTCCACGAGCAGTACTTC
TRBV7-2	NA	TRBJ2-1	NA	CASSEGTANEQFF	TGTGCCAGCAGCGAAGGGACCGCTAATGAGCAGTTCTTC
TRBV15	NA	TRBJ1-2	NA	CATSEMSYGYTF	TGTGCCACCAGCGAAATGTCCTATGGCTACACCTTC
TRBV29-1	NA	TRBJ2-5	NA	CSVIRLARETQYF	TGCAGCGTTATACGGCTAGCGCGAGAGACCCAGTACTTC
TRBV7-9	few	TRBJ2-1	NA	CATTEYNEQFF	TGTGCCACCACCGAATACAATGAGCAGTTCTTC
TRBV30	NA	TRBJ1-1	TRBD1	CAWNRGRNTEAFF	TGTGCCTGGAACAGGGGGCGAAACACTGAAGCTTTCTTT
TRBV27	few	TRBJ2-1	TRBD1	CATGQGDNEQFF	TGTGCCACGGGGCAGGGGGATAATGAGCAGTTCTTC
TRBV7-2	NA	TRBJ2-1	TRBD2	CASTVAGGPYEQFF	TGTGCCAGCACTGTAGCGGGAGGGCCGTATGAGCAGTTCTTC
TRBV7-9	few	TRBJ1-4	TRBD1	CASSPRGTGNEKLFF	TGTGCCAGCAGCCCCCGAGGGACAGGGAATGAAAAACTGTTTTTT
TRBV30	NA	TRBJ2-1	NA	CAWDYSGGSYNEQFF	TGTGCCTGGGACTACTCCGGAGGGTCCTACAATGAGCAGTTCTTC
TRBV7-2	few	TRBJ1-5	NA	CASSLAYQSNQPQHF	TGTGCCAGCAGCTTAGCCTACCAAAGCAATCAGCCCCAGCATTTT
TRBV29-1	NA	TRBJ2-2	TRBD2	CSADWREGTGELFF	TGCAGCGCCGACTGGCGGGAGGGGACCGGGGAGCTGTTTTTT
TRBV4-1	NA	TRBJ2-5	NA	CASSQDQKLQTQYF	TGCGCCAGCAGCCAAGATCAGAAGCTTCAGACCCAGTACTTC
TRBV30	NA	TRBJ2-5	NA	CAWSQGRLGETQYF	TGTGCCTGGAGTCAGGGGAGATTGGGAGAGACCCAGTACTTC
TRBV15	few	TRBJ2-2	NA	CAISPGGYRTGELFF	TGTGCCATCTCCCCAGGGGGGTATAGGACCGGGGAGCTGTTTTTT
TRBV9	NA	TRBJ2-7	TRBD2	CASSSRAGGPYEQYF	TGTGCCAGCAGCAGCCGAGCGGGAGGGCCCTACGAGCAGTACTTC
TRBV7-2	NA	TRBJ2-5	NA	CASSLALQQETQYF	TGTGCCAGCAGCTTAGCGTTACAGCAAGAGACCCAGTACTTC